The 14 T cell receptor beta chains presented below share a single source sample, sequenced in a study of T-cell reconstitution after alpha-beta-depleted transplantation in children. Construction of the TCRbeta library involved unique molecular identifiers. TCRdb recomputed calls from the PCR reads with MiXCR, one row per CDR3 protein. Here the sample spans about 300,000 distinct CDR3 sequences, around 10% being singletons. Sequences were derived from PBMCs, sampled before TCRalphabeta/CD19-depleted stem cell transplant. The receptors were sampled from a boy younger than two with acute myeloid leukemia, due to receive a stem cell transplant.

At least ten counts were recorded for this clonotype. J is TRBJ2-1 and V is TRBV4-1; 10 positions match TRBD2. Per germline, CDR1 MGHRA and CDR2 YSYEKL. This CDR3 has 16 residues. Losses at the gene ends were 1 base for V and 4 bases for J; bases not matched to a gene: 4. This CDR3 reads CASSQGLAGAYNEQFF. The CDR3 DNA sequence: TGCGCCAGCAGCCAAGGTCTAGCGGGGGCATACAATGAGCAGTTCTTC.

This clonotype was counted ten times or more. The rearrangement uses TRBV5-8 and TRBJ2-3; 8 bases match TRBD1. V was pared by 0 bases and J by 2 bases, with 5 bases of the junction left unmatched. The CDR3 has 16 residues. Germline lookup yields CDR1 SGHTS and CDR2 YDEGEE. The CDR3 loop is CASSLVTGGSTDTQYF. CDR3 nucleotide sequence: TGTGCCAGCAGCTTGGTCACAGGGGGTTCCACAGATACGCAGTATTTT.

This clonotype was picked up many times. The chain couples TRBV12-3 or TRBV12-4 to TRBJ2-5; TRBD1 matches 9 bases. The J segment lost 4 bases and the V segment lost 5 bases, leaving 8 bases of the junction unmatched. The CDR3 extends over 15 amino acids. The CDR3 reads CASSPPGQGGETQYF. In DNA form, the CDR3 reads TGTGCCAGCAGTCCTCCGGGACAGGGTGGAGAGACCCAGTACTTC.

The rearrangement links TRBV7-3 to TRBJ2-4, with D perhaps matching TRBD1 (6 bases). V was clipped by 2 bases and J by 3 bases, with 8 bases between them. The CDR3 covers 14 residues. In germline, CDR1 is SGHTA, CDR2 FQGTGA. As DNA, the CDR3 is TGTGCCAGCAGCTTATCAGGGGACAAAAACATTCAGTACTTC. Translating gives CASSLSGDKNIQYF.

This clonotype was seen at least ten times. The chain uses TRBV5-1 and TRBJ1-1, with D perhaps TRBD1 (5 bases). This CDR3 has 13 amino acids. CDR1 SGHRS and CDR2 YFSETQ come from the germline V gene. V was cut by 6 bases and J by 3 bases, with 12 bases left in between. This chain's CDR3 is CASTEDTYTEAFF. The DNA for the CDR3 is TGCGCCAGCACTGAGGACACTTACACTGAAGCTTTCTTT.

This clonotype was counted ten times or more. The chain joins TRBV5-1 to TRBJ2-3; D not resolved. V was trimmed by 4 bases and J by 1 base, leaving 19 bases between them. Germline V gene lookup returns CDR1 SGHRS and CDR2 YFSETQ. This CDR3 comprises 17 residues. The CDR3 nucleotides are TGCGCCAGCAGCGGGAACACAGTTCTCCTCGGCACAGATACGCAGTATTTT. It encodes CASSGNTVLLGTDTQYF.

This clonotype was recorded at least ten times. The genes are TRBV7-2 and TRBJ1-1; D is perhaps TRBD1 (5 bases). Germline CDR1 is SGHTA and CDR2 is FQGNSA. The CDR3 is made up of 14 amino acids. Trimming removed 5 bases from V and 0 bases from J, with 10 bases in between. The CDR3 spells CASSRDGLNTEAFF. In nucleotides, the CDR3 is TGTGCCAGCAGCCGGGACGGCTTGAACACTGAAGCTTTCTTT. The full variable domain, rest sourced from reference TRBV7-2 and TRBJ1-1, is GAGVSQSPSNKVTEKGKDVELRCDPISGHTALYWYRQSLGQGLEFLIYFQGNSAPDKSGLPSDRFSAERTGGSVSTLTIQRTQQEDSAVYLCASSRDGLNTEAFFGQGTRLTVV.

This clonotype was seen many times. The chain joins TRBV18 to TRBJ2-7; 10 bases align to TRBD1. Per germline, CDR1 KGHSH and CDR2 LQKENI. The CDR3 length is 14 residues. The ends lost 3 bases at V and 5 bases at J; junction bases unmatched: 4. The CDR3 sequence is CASSPRDRGNEQYF. The CDR3, as DNA: TGTGCCAGCTCACCCCGGGACAGGGGAAACGAGCAGTACTTC. The variable domain in full, with the rest retrieved from reference TRBV18 and TRBJ2-7, is NAGVMQNPRHLVRRRGQEARLRCSPMKGHSHVYWYRQLPEEGLKFMVYLQKENIIDESGMPKERFSAEFPKEGPSILRIQQVVRGDSAAYFCASSPRDRGNEQYFGPGTRLTVT.

This clonotype was recorded a few times. The chain links TRBV7-9 to TRBJ2-3; the D gene could be TRBD1 or TRBD2 (6 bases each). Germline lookup yields CDR1 SEHNR and CDR2 FQNEAQ (reference sequence). The CDR3 is made up of 15 amino acids. V was cut by 5 bases and J by 8 bases, with 20 bases left in between. The DNA of the CDR3 is TGTGCCAGCAGCGTTGCCGGGGGCCCGGCGGGTACGCAGTATTTT. It codes for CASSVAGGPAGTQYF. Based on the CDR3 plus reference TRBV7-9 and TRBJ2-3, the full variable domain is DTGVSQNPRHKITKRGQNVTFRCDPISEHNRLYWYRQTLGQGPEFLTYFQNEAQLEKSRLLSDRFSAERPKGSFSTLEIQRTEQGDSAMYLCASSVAGGPAGTQYFGPGTRLTVL.

This clonotype was counted many times. This chain uses TRBV29-1 with TRBJ1-4; weak D call: TRBD1 (5 bases). CDR3 length: 13 residues. The germline V gene encodes CDR1 SQVTM and CDR2 ANQGSEA. Trimming shortened V by 5 bases and J by 5 bases, and 12 bases separated the two germline ends. This CDR3 reads CSVRQGQNEKLFF. The CDR3 DNA reads TGCAGCGTTCGGCAGGGTCAAAATGAAAAACTGTTTTTT.

This clonotype was recorded many times. The junction shows a germline mismatch at one end, possibly a read error. The chain carries TRBV6-5 and TRBJ2-7; TRBD1 might be the D (6 bases). CDR3 length: 14 amino acids. Germline CDR1 and CDR2: MNHEY and SVGAGI. The CDR3 region is CASSDSGTNYEQYF. CDR3 nucleotides: TGTGCCAGCAGTGACTCCGGGACAAACTACGAGCAGTACTTC.

This clonotype was found many times. The V and J genes are TRBV4-3 and TRBJ1-5; tentative D call: TRBD1 (5 bases). V dropped 0 bases and J dropped 7 bases, with 16 bases sitting between them. Germline CDR1 reads LGHNA; CDR2 reads YSLEER. The CDR3 length is 16 residues. The CDR3 nucleotides read TGCGCCAGCAGCCAAGAGATGGTGTCGGGGCGACAGCCCCAGCATTTT. The encoded protein is CASSQEMVSGRQPQHF.

This clonotype has ten or more counts. The V gene is TRBV19, the J gene TRBJ2-3; no clear D. CDR3 length: 15 amino acids. CDR1 and CDR2 (germline): LNHDA, SQIVND (reference sequence). Trimming took 3 bases from V and 4 from J, leaving 14 bases between them. The CDR3, as DNA: TGTGCCAGTAGTATGGGTGGGTTAACGCCAGATACGCAGTATTTT. It encodes CASSMGGLTPDTQYF.

This clonotype was recorded many times. The chain employs TRBV12-3 or TRBV12-4 and TRBJ2-1, with D perhaps TRBD2 (6 bases). The CDR3 length is 13 residues. Trimming took 6 bases from V and 12 from J, leaving 18 bases between them. The CDR3 protein is CASRPGPGTGQFF. The DNA of the CDR3 is TGTGCCAGCAGGCCCGGTCCCGGGACTGGGCAGTTCTTC.